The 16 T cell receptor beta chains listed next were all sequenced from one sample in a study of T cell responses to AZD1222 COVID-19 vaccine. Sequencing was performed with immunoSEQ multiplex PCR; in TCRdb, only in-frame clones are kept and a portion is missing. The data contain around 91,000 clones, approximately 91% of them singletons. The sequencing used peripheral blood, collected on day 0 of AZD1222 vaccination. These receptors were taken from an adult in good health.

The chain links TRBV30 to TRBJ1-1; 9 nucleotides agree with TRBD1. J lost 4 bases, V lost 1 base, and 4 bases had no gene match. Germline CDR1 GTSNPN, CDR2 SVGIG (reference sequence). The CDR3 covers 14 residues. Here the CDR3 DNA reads TGTGCCTGGAGTGAGGGGACAGGGAGCACTGAAGCTTTCTTT. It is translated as CAWSEGTGSTEAFF.

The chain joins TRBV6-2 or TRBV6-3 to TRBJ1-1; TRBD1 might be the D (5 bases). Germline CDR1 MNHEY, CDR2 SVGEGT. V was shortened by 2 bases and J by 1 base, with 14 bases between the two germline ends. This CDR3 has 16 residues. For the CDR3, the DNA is TGTGCCAGCAGTTACGTCCGGGGGGAGACGAACACTGAAGCTTTCTTT. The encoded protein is CASSYVRGETNTEAFF.

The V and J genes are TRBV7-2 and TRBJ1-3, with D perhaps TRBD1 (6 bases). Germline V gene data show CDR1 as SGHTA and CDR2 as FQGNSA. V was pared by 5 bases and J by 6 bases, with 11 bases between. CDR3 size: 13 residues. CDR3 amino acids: CASSANRVNTIYF. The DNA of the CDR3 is TGTGCCAGCAGCGCCAACAGGGTAAACACCATATATTTT.

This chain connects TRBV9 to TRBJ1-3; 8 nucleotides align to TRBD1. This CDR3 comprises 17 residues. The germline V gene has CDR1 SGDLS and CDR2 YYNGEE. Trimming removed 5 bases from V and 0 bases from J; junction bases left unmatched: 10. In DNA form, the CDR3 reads TGTGCCAGCAGTGCCTCCGGGACAGGAGCCTCTGGAAACACCATATATTTT. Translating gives CASSASGTGASGNTIYF.

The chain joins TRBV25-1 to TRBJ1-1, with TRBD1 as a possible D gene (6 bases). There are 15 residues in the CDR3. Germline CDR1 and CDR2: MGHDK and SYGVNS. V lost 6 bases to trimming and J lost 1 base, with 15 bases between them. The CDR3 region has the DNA TGTGCCAGCAGAAGAACGGGACATCGGAACACTGAAGCTTTCTTT. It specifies CASRRTGHRNTEAFF.

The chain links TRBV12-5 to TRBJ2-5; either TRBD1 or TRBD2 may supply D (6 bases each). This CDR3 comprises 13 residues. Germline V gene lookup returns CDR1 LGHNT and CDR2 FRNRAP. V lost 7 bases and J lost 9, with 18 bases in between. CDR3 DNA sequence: TGTGCTAGTGTCGCATTCGAAGGGGGGCCCCAGTACTTC. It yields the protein CASVAFEGGPQYF.

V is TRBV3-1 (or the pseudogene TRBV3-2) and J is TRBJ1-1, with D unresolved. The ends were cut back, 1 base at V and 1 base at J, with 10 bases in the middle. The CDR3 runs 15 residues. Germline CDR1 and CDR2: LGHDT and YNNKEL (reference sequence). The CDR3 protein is CASSQGRVGNTEAFF. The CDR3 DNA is TGTGCCAGCAGCCAAGGGCGGGTAGGGAACACTGAAGCTTTCTTT.

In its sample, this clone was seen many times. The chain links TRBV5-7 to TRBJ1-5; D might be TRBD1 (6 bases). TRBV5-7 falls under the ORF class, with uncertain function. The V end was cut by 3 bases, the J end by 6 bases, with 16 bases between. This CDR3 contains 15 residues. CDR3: CASSCRGGPCQPQHF. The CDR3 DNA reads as TGTGCCAGCAGCTGTCGGGGGGGGCCGTGTCAGCCCCAGCATTTT.

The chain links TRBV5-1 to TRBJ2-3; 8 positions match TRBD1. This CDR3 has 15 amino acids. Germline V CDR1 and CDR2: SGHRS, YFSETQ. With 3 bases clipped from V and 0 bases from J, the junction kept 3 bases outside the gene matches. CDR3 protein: CASSSTGASTDTQYF. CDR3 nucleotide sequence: TGCGCCAGCAGCTCGACAGGGGCTAGCACAGATACGCAGTATTTT.

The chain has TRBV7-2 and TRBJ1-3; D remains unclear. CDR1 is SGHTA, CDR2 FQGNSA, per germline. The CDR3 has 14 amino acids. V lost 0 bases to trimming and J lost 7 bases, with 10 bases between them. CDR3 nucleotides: TGTGCCAGCAGCTTAGCTGGGTCGCCGAACACCATATATTTT. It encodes CASSLAGSPNTIYF.

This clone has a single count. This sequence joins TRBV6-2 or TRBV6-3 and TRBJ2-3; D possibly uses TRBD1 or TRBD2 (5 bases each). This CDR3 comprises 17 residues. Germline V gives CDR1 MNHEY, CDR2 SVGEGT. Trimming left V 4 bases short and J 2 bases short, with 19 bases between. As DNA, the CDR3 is TGTGCCAGCAGTTCACTATTCCAGCGGACATTCACAGATACGCAGTATTTT. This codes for CASSSLFQRTFTDTQYF.

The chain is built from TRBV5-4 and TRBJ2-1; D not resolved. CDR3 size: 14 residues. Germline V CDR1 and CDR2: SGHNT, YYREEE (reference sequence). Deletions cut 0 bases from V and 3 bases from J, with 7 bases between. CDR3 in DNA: TGTGCCAGCAGCTTGGCAGGTGACTACAATGAGCAGTTCTTC. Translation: CASSLAGDYNEQFF.

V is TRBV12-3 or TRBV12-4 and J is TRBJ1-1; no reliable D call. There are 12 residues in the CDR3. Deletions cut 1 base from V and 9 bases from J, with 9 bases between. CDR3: CASSLVGNKAFF. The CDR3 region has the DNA TGTGCCAGCAGTTTAGTGGGTAATAAAGCTTTCTTT.

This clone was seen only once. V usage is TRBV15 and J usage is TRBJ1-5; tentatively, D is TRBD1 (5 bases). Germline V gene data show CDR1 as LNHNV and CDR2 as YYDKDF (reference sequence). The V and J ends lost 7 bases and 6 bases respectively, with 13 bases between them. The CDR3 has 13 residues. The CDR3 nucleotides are TGTGCCACCAATGCGGGGCTGGGTCAGCCCCAGCATTTT. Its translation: CATNAGLGQPQHF.

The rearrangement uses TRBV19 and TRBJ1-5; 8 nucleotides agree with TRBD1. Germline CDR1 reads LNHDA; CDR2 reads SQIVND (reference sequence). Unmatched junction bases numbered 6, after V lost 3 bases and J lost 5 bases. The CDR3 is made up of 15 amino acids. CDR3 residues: CASSMPGQGYQPQHF. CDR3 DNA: TGTGCCAGTAGTATGCCCGGACAGGGTTATCAGCCCCAGCATTTT. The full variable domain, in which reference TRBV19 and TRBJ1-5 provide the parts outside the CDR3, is DGGITQSPKYLFRKEGQNVTLSCEQNLNHDAMYWYRQDPGQGLRLIYYSQIVNDFQKGDIAEGYSVSREKKESFPLTVTSAQKNPTAFYLCASSMPGQGYQPQHFGDGTRLSIL.

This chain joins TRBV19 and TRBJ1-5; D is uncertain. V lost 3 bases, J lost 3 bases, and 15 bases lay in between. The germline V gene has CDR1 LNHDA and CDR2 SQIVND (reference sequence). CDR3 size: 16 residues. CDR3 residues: CASSISTRTYNQPQHF. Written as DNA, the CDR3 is TGTGCCAGTAGTATTAGTACACGGACTTACAATCAGCCCCAGCATTTT.